A selection of T cell receptor beta chains follows, all from one sample in a study of a mutant IDH1 vaccine in newly diagnosed glioma. These receptors have no known antigen. Clones were read by immunoSEQ multiplex PCR, and TCRdb kept only the in-frame ones, dropping some. The sample records about 20,000 clones, roughly four fifths being singletons. The sample was PBMCs, taken from a glioma patient whose treatment included an IDH1 peptide vaccine. Receptors originate from a man younger than 40 with glioma. CDR3s include the opening cysteine and the closing phenylalanine or tryptophan. Fields, in order: D gene, J gene, V gene, CDR3 DNA, CDR3 protein. The D gene is left open where the match is weak.

NA | TRBJ1-1 | TRBV5-5 | TGTGCCAGCAGCTTGGCGTACACTGAAGCTTTCTTT | CASSLAYTEAFF
NA | TRBJ1-3 | TRBV6-6 | TGTGCCAGCACCCAGGGAGGAAGCGCAAACACCATATATTTT | CASTQGGSANTIYF
NA | TRBJ1-2 | TRBV5-6 | TGTGCCAGCAGCTTGGTGGGCCTCTCGGACTATGGCTACACCTTC | CASSLVGLSDYGYTF
TRBD1 | TRBJ2-1 | TRBV5-1 | TGCGCCAGCAGCGACAGGGGAAATGAGCAGTTCTTC | CASSDRGNEQFF
TRBD1 | TRBJ2-2 | TRBV7-9 | TGTGCCAGCACCGGACAGGGTCTCACCGGGGAGCTGTTTTTT | CASTGQGLTGELFF
NA | TRBJ2-1 | TRBV6-5 | TGTGCCAGCAGTTACTCGTCAGGGACCTACAATGAGCAGTTCTTC | CASSYSSGTYNEQFF
NA | TRBJ2-1 | TRBV4-1 | TGCGCCAGCAGCCTGGAGGCGAACTCCTACAATGAGCAGTTCTTC | CASSLEANSYNEQFF
NA | TRBJ1-5 | TRBV5-1 | TGCGCCAGCAGCTTGGAGGAACATCAGCCCCAGCATTTT | CASSLEEHQPQHF
TRBD1 | TRBJ2-3 | TRBV7-2 | TGTGCCAGCAGCTTTAGTCGGACAGGGGGCGGTTCGGGTACGCAGTATTTT | CASSFSRTGGGSGTQYF
NA | TRBJ1-3 | TRBV5-6 | TGTGCCAGCAGCTTGGGGCCTCACTCTGGAAACACCATATATTTT | CASSLGPHSGNTIYF